This T cell receptor (beta chain) was captured by sequencing in a study of beta chain features in type 1 diabetes (dated by TCRdb to between 2017 and 2018). Concerning the study at large: Mean age, gender distribution, total cell number and subset yield did not differ between patients and healthy donors. The study compared TCRB repertoires of sorted circulating CD4+ T cell subsets between recently diagnosed type 1 diabetes patients and matched healthy donors. A total of about 100,000,000 sorted cells were examined across all samples, and RNA yield correlated strongly with the number of cells per subset. Regulatory and stem cell-like memory subsets were isolated from only 8 patients and roughly eight healthy donors, whereas naive and central memory subsets came from all 30 or so donors. What the authors observed across the whole study: Shorter templates might have been favored by PCR, but patient and control samples were amplified and corrected together, so both groups would have been affected equally by any skew. Sequencing cDNA rather than genomic DNA could over-represent highly expressing activated cells, although activation and CD3 levels did not differ between groups. Naive, central memory and regulatory TCRB repertoires appeared to be more alike among patients than among healthy donors. At VDJ recombination sites, patients with type 1 diabetes made fewer insertions and deleted more nucleotides, a pattern implying thymic rearrangement abnormalities. In all four CD4+ subsets, TCRB CDR3 length was moderately but significantly shorter in type 1 diabetes patients. Only small numbers of individuals were included in the HLA sub-analyses, which left unresolved whether HLA type had any influence on TCRB rearrangement.

The High Capacity cDNA Reverse Transcription Kit was used to reverse transcribe all of the isolated RNA, meaning that expressed TCRB transcripts were what got sequenced. Deep immunoSEQ sequencing was performed on naive, central memory and regulatory T cell samples, with an average of roughly 3.5 million total reads per sample. Sorted cells were lysed in RLT buffer and RNA was extracted with DNase-treated RNeasy Micro or Mini kits, depending on cell number. Each cell subset was processed on its own to prevent cross-contamination, while patient and healthy donor samples were processed together. TCRB sequences were amplified from cDNA with the immunoSEQ multiplex PCR, producing 87-bp fragments spanning the CDR3 region. Sequencing of the amplicons was done on the Illumina HiSeq platform. The paper's data handling went like this. PCR bias was computationally corrected using synthetic template baselines, reads within Hamming distance 2 were collapsed, and singletons that could not be merged were discarded. Reads were aligned against IMGT so that V, D and J genes, CDR3 length and insertions or deletions at six rearrangement sites could be assigned. Within each subset, clonotype counts were normalized to the number of sorted cells before true diversity and Gini coefficients were calculated with the tcR R package. Repertoire sharing was quantified using the overlap coefficient calculated on TCRB nucleotide sequences. TCRdb obtained this table from immuneACCESS and retained in-frame rearrangements with V and J assigned. These tables miss some clones; where compared with another copy, unresolved V genes account for less than half of the shortfall, and the remainder is unexplained. The V and J calls and the clone size are those of that table, but D and trimming were determined from the DNA. The sample has roughly 140,000 clones on record, 11% of them singletons. 2% to 2.5% of the sample belongs to the ten largest clones.

This clone has a handful of counts. Its antigen specificity is not known. Qualities for individual bases were not recorded, and no much larger clone is one base off. Each donor gave one peripheral blood draw, averaging roughly 100 mL, which was collected into heparinised tubes. A BD FACSAria II and a panel including CD45RO, CCR7, CD25, CD127, CD95 and CD27 were used to sort naive, central memory, regulatory and stem cell-like memory CD4+ T cells. A purity above 95% was achieved for all sorted populations. Right away, PBMCs were isolated by Lymphoprep density gradient centrifugation and were stained directly, with no culture step. So that batch effects would be minimized, each experiment stained and sorted samples in pairs, pairing one healthy donor with one patient. The CDR3 starts with the cysteine, ends with the phenylalanine, and has 15 residues. This entry keeps only the CDR3 DNA: 45 bases, framed from base 1. The junction carries 18 bases between V and J, which are trimmed by 7 bases and 2 bases respectively. CDR1 and CDR2 (SGHTA, FQGTGA) derive from the germline V gene.

The sequence was collected from a young man in good health. What was sequenced was central memory CD4+ T cells from blood. The sequence joins TRBV7-3 to TRBJ2-7; TRBD1 might be the D gene, on 5 matching bases. Here the CDR3 is given as CASIFRGKGPYEQYF. The DNA reads as follows: TGTGCCAGCATCTTTAGGGGTAAAGGCCCCTACGAGCAGTACTTC.